This T cell receptor (beta chain) stems from a study of neurological immune-mediated disorders. The study's findings and limits: No sharing of CDR3 amino acid sequences was observed among expanded clones across subjects, suggesting private repertoires in all groups.

The length of the CDR3 is 14 residues. The V gene's germline CDR1 is DFQATT and CDR2 SNEGSKA (reference sequence). Time point given: longitudinal time-point 2. The unsorted libraries were generated from a total of 2 million PBMCs, which had been stored in RNAlater at -80 C. This clonotype came up many times. Its antigen is unknown. From the 5' RACE reads, TCRdb called clonotypes with MiXCR, one entry per CDR3 protein. Of roughly 60,000 distinct CDR3 sequences in the sample, nearly 10% were seen once. The receptor's source is a man aged 30 to 39 in good health. What was sequenced was PBMCs. The rearrangement joins TRBV20-1 to TRBJ2-1; possibly TRBD1 for D (5 bases). The CDR3 spells CSPDSPLGYNEQFF. In DNA form, the CDR3 reads TGCAGCCCAGACAGCCCCCTCGGGTACAATGAGCAGTTCTTC.